This TCR beta chain originates from a study of shared clonotypes between healthy human individuals. Study outcomes and limitations: Generation probability values for non-shared clonotypes were lower than those for clonotypes shared by all four donors.

Donation came from healthy HIV-negative adults that had no recent acute infections or vaccinations. Trimming at V came to 5 bases and at J to 2 bases, leaving 9 bases not matched to a gene. The germline gives CDR1 MDHEN, CDR2 SYDVKM. The CDR3 totals 16 residues. Produced via immunoSEQ multiplex PCR; TCRdb's table is partial and in-frame only. The sample includes fewer than 2.5 million clones, 80% to 95% seen only once; the top ten take 0.35% to 0.45%. A note on this clone: What it binds is unknown.

The chain uses TRBV28 and TRBJ2-1; 7 bases align to TRBD2. The clonotype originates from a man between 18 and 35 years old in good health. Some clones in this sample may be carry-over from other donors' samples. The sample comprised naive CD4+ T cells from PBMCs. Subset specified: CD45RA+ positively selected. This CDR3 reads CASSPRWGGTYNEQFF. CDR3 bases: TGTGCCAGCAGTCCCCGCTGGGGGGGTACCTACAATGAGCAGTTCTTC.